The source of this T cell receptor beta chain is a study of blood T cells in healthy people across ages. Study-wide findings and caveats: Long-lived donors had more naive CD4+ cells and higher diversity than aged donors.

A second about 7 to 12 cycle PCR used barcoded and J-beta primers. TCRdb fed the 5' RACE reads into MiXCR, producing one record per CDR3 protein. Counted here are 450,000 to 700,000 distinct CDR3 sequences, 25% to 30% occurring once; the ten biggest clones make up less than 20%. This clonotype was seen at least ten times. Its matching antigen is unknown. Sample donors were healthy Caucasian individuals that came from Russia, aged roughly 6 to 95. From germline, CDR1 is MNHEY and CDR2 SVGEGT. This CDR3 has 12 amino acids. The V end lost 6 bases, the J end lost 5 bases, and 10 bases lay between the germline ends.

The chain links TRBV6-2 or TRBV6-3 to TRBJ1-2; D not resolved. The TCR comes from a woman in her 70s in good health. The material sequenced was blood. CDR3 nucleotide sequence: TGTGCCAGCAGCCCCACAGCATATGGCTACACCTTC. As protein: CASSPTAYGYTF.